This passage covers 17 T cell receptor beta chains from one sample sequenced in a study of OX40 agonist ivuxolimab in advanced cancers. Repertoires were generated with immunoSEQ multiplex PCR, while TCRdb's copy carries only in-frame clones and drops some. This sample has about 42,000 clones, with over 65% found just once. The source material was CD4+ or CD8+ T cells sorted from blood, sampled in a trial of the OX40 agonist ivuxolimab. All receptors come from an adult with an advanced solid tumor such as melanoma, head and neck, liver or kidney cancer.

The chain combines TRBV7-9 with TRBJ1-1; D is perhaps TRBD1 (5 bases). CDR1 and CDR2 from the germline V gene are SEHNR and FQNEAQ (reference sequence). V was cut by 5 bases and J by 3 bases, with 10 bases left in between. CDR3 length: 13 residues. DNA of the CDR3: TGTGCCAGCAGCCAATGGGGGGACACTGAAGCTTTCTTT. Its translation: CASSQWGDTEAFF.

The chain employs TRBV6-6 and TRBJ1-1, with D maybe TRBD1 (5 bases). CDR3 size: 13 residues. Germline CDR1 MNHNY, CDR2 SVGAGI (reference sequence). Trimming removed 6 bases from V and 7 bases from J, with 15 bases in between. The CDR3 nucleotides are TGTGCCAGCAGCCCACTCCCGGGGGATGAAGCTTTCTTT. Amino acids: CASSPLPGDEAFF.

This clone was counted a single time. In DNA form, the CDR3 reads TGTGCCAGCAGGGGAGCGGGCTCTATCCAGCATTTT. Encoded protein: CASRGAGSIQHF. This chain uses TRBV27 with TRBJ1-5; D gene unclear. CDR1 and CDR2 from the germline V gene are MNHEY and SMNVEV (reference sequence). Trimming shortened V by 6 bases and J by 12 bases, and 15 bases separated the two germline ends. The CDR3 runs 12 residues.

V and J are TRBV7-9 and TRBJ2-5, with 11 bases matching TRBD2. The CDR3 consists of 15 residues. CDR1 is SEHNR, CDR2 FQNEAQ, per germline (reference sequence). The trim removed 4 bases at V and 3 bases at J, leaving 4 bases unmatched. In nucleotides, the CDR3 is TGTGCCAGCAGCTGGGGGACTAGCGGCGAAGAGACCCAGTACTTC. Its protein is CASSWGTSGEETQYF.

V and J are TRBV30 and TRBJ1-1, with TRBD1 matching 8 bases. After removal of 4 bases from V and 4 bases from J, the junction contained 8 bases not matched to a gene. The CDR3 contains 14 residues. Germline assignment: CDR1 GTSNPN and CDR2 SVGIG (reference sequence). The CDR3 spells CAWNGGQGATEAFF. CDR3 nucleotide sequence: TGTGCCTGGAATGGAGGACAGGGCGCCACTGAAGCTTTCTTT.

This rearrangement joins TRBV12-5 to TRBJ2-1; D is unclear. The CDR3 totals 13 residues. V was clipped by 1 base and J by 5 bases, with 6 bases between them. The germline gives CDR1 LGHNT, CDR2 FRNRAP. CDR3 sequence: CASGLAGHNEQFF. Here the CDR3 DNA reads TGTGCTAGTGGTTTGGCAGGCCACAATGAGCAGTTCTTC.

This chain joins TRBV6-5 and TRBJ2-1; 7 nucleotides align to TRBD2. Per germline, CDR1 MNHEY and CDR2 SVGAGI. The J segment lost 6 bases and the V segment lost 7 bases, leaving 12 bases of the junction unmatched. The CDR3 consists of 15 residues. The CDR3 region is CASKRASGLGNEQFF. CDR3 sequence (DNA): TGTGCCAGCAAAAGGGCTAGCGGCTTGGGCAATGAGCAGTTCTTC.

This clone has a handful of counts. The genes are TRBV4-1 and TRBJ1-6; D not certain. CDR3 size: 16 residues. From germline, CDR1 is MGHRA and CDR2 YSYEKL. Deletions cut 2 bases from V and 9 bases from J, with 17 bases between. The CDR3 DNA sequence: TGCGCCAGCAGCCAAACGGGCAGCGATCCTCCTTCACCCCTCCACTTT. Its translation: CASSQTGSDPPSPLHF.

The chain carries TRBV11-1 and TRBJ1-1, with D tentatively TRBD1 (5 bases). CDR1 is SGHAT and CDR2 is FQDESV in the germline V gene (reference sequence). The germline V and J ends were trimmed by 5 bases and 11 bases, with 15 bases remaining between them. The CDR3 is made up of 12 amino acids. CDR3 loop: CASSPSEGWAFF. The CDR3 region has the DNA TGTGCCAGCAGCCCCTCCGAGGGGTGGGCTTTCTTT.

This clone has just one count. This rearrangement joins TRBV27 to TRBJ2-5; possibly TRBD2 for D (5 bases). V lost 1 base and J 4 bases, leaving 7 bases between the germline ends. Looked up from germline, CDR1 is MNHEY and CDR2 is SMNVEV (reference sequence). The CDR3 covers 13 residues. CDR3 bases: TGTGCCAGCAGTTTATTCCGGGGAGAGACCCAGTACTTC. Protein product: CASSLFRGETQYF.

This chain links TRBV28 with TRBJ1-1; D call uncertain. Germline CDR1 and CDR2: MDHEN and SYDVKM. The CDR3 is 11 residues long. V was shortened by 3 bases and J by 5 bases, with 4 bases between the two germline ends. The CDR3 loop is CASSLGTEAFF. The DNA for the CDR3 is TGTGCCAGCAGTTTGGGGACTGAAGCTTTCTTT.

The chain combines TRBV9 with TRBJ2-6, with D possibly being TRBD2 (5 bases). V lost 0 bases, J lost 1 base, and 5 bases lay in between. CDR1 is SGDLS and CDR2 is YYNGEE in the germline V gene. CDR3 size: 15 residues. CDR3 DNA: TGTGCCAGCAGCGTAGCGGGATCTGGGGCCAACGTCCTGACTTTC. Translation gives CASSVAGSGANVLTF.

This rearrangement joins TRBV7-8 to TRBJ2-3; 11 nucleotides line up with TRBD2. CDR1 and CDR2 from the germline V gene are SGHVS and FQNEAQ. After removal of 8 bases from V and 0 bases from J, the junction contained 10 bases not matched to a gene. This CDR3 region has 17 residues. This CDR3 is CASGGLAVSTSTDTQYF. The CDR3 DNA is TGTGCCAGCGGGGGACTAGCGGTTTCCACTAGCACAGATACGCAGTATTTT.

This chain uses TRBV25-1 with TRBJ2-3, with TRBD2 matching over 7 bases. CDR3 length: 16 amino acids. Germline V gene data show CDR1 as MGHDK and CDR2 as SYGVNS. V dropped 7 bases and J dropped 3; count of bases not matched to a gene: 13. The CDR3 DNA reads TGTGCCAGCACATTTGGACTAGGAAGTGGAACAGATACGCAGTATTTT. Protein: CASTFGLGSGTDTQYF.

CDR3 DNA sequence: TGTGCCAGCAGTTATCCTGGACAGGAGGACTATGGCTACACCTTC. Its translation is CASSYPGQEDYGYTF. The V and J genes are TRBV6-5 and TRBJ1-2; 7 bases map to TRBD1. Germline loops: CDR1 MNHEY, CDR2 SVGAGI. There are 15 residues in the CDR3. Germline trimming cut 3 bases from V and 3 bases from J; bases unmatched to any gene: 7.

This clone was counted between two and nine times. V is TRBV15 and J is TRBJ1-4, with TRBD1 matching over 9 bases. Trimming removed 3 bases from V and 7 bases from J; junction bases left unmatched: 6. The CDR3 is 15 residues long. Germline assignment: CDR1 LNHNV and CDR2 YYDKDF (reference sequence). The DNA of the CDR3 is TGTGCCACCAGCAGGGACAGGGGTTCGGTTGAAAAACTGTTTTTT. Protein: CATSRDRGSVEKLFF.

The chain carries TRBV7-9 and TRBJ2-3; 7 positions agree with TRBD1. Trimming took 6 bases from V and 0 from J; bases not matched to a gene: 9. This CDR3 comprises 16 residues. Germline V gene lookup returns CDR1 SEHNR and CDR2 FQNEAQ (reference sequence). CDR3 bases: TGTGCCAGCAGAACCAACAGGGGATCTAGCACAGATACGCAGTATTTT. This translates into CASRTNRGSSTDTQYF.